Below, 8 T cell receptor beta chains from the same sample are listed, as sequenced in a study of CD8+ T cells in alopecia areata. In each case, RNA was isolated and then reverse transcribed into cDNA as the sequencing template. Using immunoSEQ multiplex PCR, the repertoire was profiled, and TCRdb retains in-frame clones only, with some absent. The table shows more than 12,000 clones, with roughly 61% occurring only once. CD4+ cells underwent sorting into CD25+CD127- cells for roughly 5 patients. The sample consisted of CD4+ Tregs sorted from blood. The receptors here all came from a human donor with alopecia areata.

The V gene is TRBV9, the J gene TRBJ2-7, with 7 bases matching TRBD1. Germline values: CDR1 SGDLS, CDR2 YYNGEE. V lost 3 bases, J lost 1 base, and 7 bases stayed unmatched. The CDR3 length is 15 residues. CDR3 residues: CASSAYRDRSYEQYF. As DNA, the CDR3 is TGTGCCAGCAGCGCCTATCGGGACAGATCCTACGAGCAGTACTTC.

The chain couples TRBV6-6 to TRBJ2-1; TRBD2 aligns across 7 bases. Germline V gene sequence: CDR1 MNHNY, CDR2 SVGAGI (reference sequence). This CDR3 has 15 residues. With 4 bases clipped from V and 2 bases from J, the junction kept 5 bases outside the gene matches. In DNA form, the CDR3 reads TGTGCCAGCAGTTTACCGGGAGGTACCTACAATGAGCAGTTCTTC. Its translation: CASSLPGGTYNEQFF.

This rearrangement joins TRBV2 to TRBJ1-5, with 7 positions matching TRBD1. The trim removed 8 bases at V and 7 bases at J, leaving 8 bases unmatched. CDR3 length equals 13 residues. Germline V lookup: CDR1 SNHLY, CDR2 FYNNEI. The CDR3 DNA is TGTGCCAGCCTAACAGACAGGGACCAGCCCCAGCATTTT. This sequence encodes CASLTDRDQPQHF.

The chain combines TRBV5-1 with TRBJ2-5, with 10 bases fitting TRBD1. The end of the DNA is better explained by TRBJ2-7, so the J call may be wrong. The CDR3 runs 14 residues. Germline V gene sequence: CDR1 SGHRS, CDR2 YFSETQ. The CDR3 DNA reads as TGCGCCAGCAGTCGCGGACAGGGGGCCTACGAGCAGTACTTC. The encoded protein is CASSRGQGAYEQYF.

The chain joins TRBV5-1 to TRBJ2-2; no clear D. The germline V gene encodes CDR1 SGHRS and CDR2 YFSETQ. The germline V and J ends were trimmed by 0 bases and 7 bases, with 7 bases remaining between them. This CDR3 has 13 residues. CDR3 DNA sequence: TGCGCCAGCAGCTTGGTAGTCAGCGGGGAGCTGTTTTTT. Translation: CASSLVVSGELFF. The full variable domain, its missing parts supplied by reference TRBV5-1 and TRBJ2-2, is KAGVTQTPRYLIKTRGQQVTLSCSPISGHRSVSWYQQTPGQGLQFLFEYFSETQRNKGNFPGRFSGRQFSNSRSEMNVSTLELGDSALYLCASSLVVSGELFFGEGSRLTVL.

The genes are TRBV5-1 and TRBJ2-1, with 7 nucleotides matching TRBD2. Germline values: CDR1 SGHRS, CDR2 YFSETQ. The CDR3 has 17 amino acids. V shed 0 bases and J 0 bases; nucleotides not matched to a gene: 6. The CDR3 is CASSLVALAASYNEQFF. For the CDR3, the DNA is TGCGCCAGCAGCTTGGTAGCGCTAGCGGCCTCCTACAATGAGCAGTTCTTC.

The sample holds a few counts of this clone. This chain links TRBV28 with TRBJ2-7; 10 nucleotides agree with TRBD2. V shed 4 bases, J shed 1 base, and the junction held 4 bases outside the gene matches. CDR1 MDHEN and CDR2 SYDVKM come from the germline V gene. The CDR3 is made up of 15 amino acids. The CDR3 sequence: CASSSWTSGSYEQYF. DNA of the CDR3: TGTGCCAGCAGTTCTTGGACTAGCGGATCCTACGAGCAGTACTTC.

In this sample, this clone turned up a few times. This rearrangement joins TRBV28 to TRBJ2-5, with D maybe TRBD1 (5 bases). V lost 3 bases to trimming and J lost 1 base, with 12 bases between them. Germline-derived CDR1 and CDR2 are MDHEN and SYDVKM. This CDR3 region has 15 residues. The CDR3 region has the DNA TGTGCCAGCAGTTTCAGCAGACAGTTCCAAGAGACCCAGTACTTC. Translating gives CASSFSRQFQETQYF.